This TCR beta chain was profiled in a study of T cell responses to AZD1222 COVID-19 vaccine. Notes on the study in general: Reports say nearly half of spike-specific TCRs go after unmutated variant regions. Sampled repertoires all dated from after the peak T cell response. Spike was spanned by vaccine-associated CD4 TCRs, with dominance at 160-218 and 743-854. In a largely white British group with more females than males, clonal diversity was possibly underestimated.

Germline V lookup: CDR1 SGDLS, CDR2 YYNGEE. V lost 5 bases, J lost 1 base, and 15 bases lay in between. The length of the CDR3 is 15 residues. Worth noting for this clone: Its cognate antigen is unknown.

Method: immunoSEQ multiplex PCR; TCRdb's copy keeps in-frame clones and lacks some. The profile shows around 160,000 clones, around 93% of them singletons. The sequence came from an adult in good health. The rearrangement uses TRBV9 and TRBJ1-1; D gene uncertain. The sequences come from peripheral blood, collected on day 0 of AZD1222 vaccination. CDR3 region: CASRRRGSGNTEAFF. The CDR3 coding sequence is TGTGCCAGCAGACGGCGGGGATCGGGGAACACTGAAGCTTTCTTT. Full variable domain (remainder filled in from reference TRBV9 and TRBJ1-1): DSGVTQTPKHLITATGQRVTLRCSPRSGDLSVYWYQQSLDQGLQFLIQYYNGEERAKGNILERFSAQQFPDLHSELNLSSLELGDSALYFCASRRRGSGNTEAFFGQGTRLTVV.